The clone carrying this TCR beta chain showed up just a few times. What it binds is not known. This sample stems from a study of T cells after yellow fever vaccination. Study conclusions and caveats: FACS-sorted repertoires could contain abundant clonotypes contaminating from the bulk population. Post-booster repertoires contained most primary-vaccination clones again (around 97% CD4, around 88% CD8).

It was through 5'RACE template switching that TCR cDNA was made, with a universal primer site and UMIs added. TCRdb redid the calling of the 5' RACE reads with MiXCR, one entry per CDR3 protein. This sample carries some 250,000 distinct CDR3 sequences, more than 3.5% of them seen once, and the ten largest clones take roughly a fifth. Trimming took off 1 base at V and 4 bases at J, with 11 bases between the two ends. The CDR3 contains 16 residues. CDR1 and CDR2 (germline): MGHRA, YSYEKL. The TCR was taken from a man aged 18 to 29 who received the YFV17D yellow fever vaccine. The genes are TRBV4-1 and TRBJ2-6; D is ambiguous. The specimen comprised PBMCs, sampled 15 days after the yellow fever booster vaccination. CDR3 nucleotide sequence: TGCGCCAGCAGCCAAGGGGCCCCGTTGGGGGCCAACGTCCTGACTTTC. Its protein product is CASSQGAPLGANVLTF.